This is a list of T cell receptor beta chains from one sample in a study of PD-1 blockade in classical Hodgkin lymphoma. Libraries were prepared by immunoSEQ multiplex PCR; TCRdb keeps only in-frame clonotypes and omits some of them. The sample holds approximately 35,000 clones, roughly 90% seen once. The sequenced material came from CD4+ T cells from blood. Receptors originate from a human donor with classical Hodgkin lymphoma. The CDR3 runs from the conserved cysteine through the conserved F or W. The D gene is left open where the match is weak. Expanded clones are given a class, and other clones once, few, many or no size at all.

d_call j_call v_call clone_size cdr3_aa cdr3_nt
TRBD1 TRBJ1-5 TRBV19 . CASSSGGLAQPQHF TGTGCCAGTAGTTCAGGGGGCCTTGCTCAGCCCCAGCATTTT
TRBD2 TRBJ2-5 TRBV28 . CASSLAGGETQYF TGTGCCAGCAGCCTAGCGGGAGGGGAGACCCAGTACTTC
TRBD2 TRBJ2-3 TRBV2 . CASSRTSGGAPIGTDTQYF TGTGCCAGCAGTAGGACTAGCGGGGGGGCACCAATCGGCACAGATACGCAGTATTTT
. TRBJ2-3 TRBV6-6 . CASTKTSTDTQYF TGTGCCAGCACCAAAACTAGCACAGATACGCAGTATTTT
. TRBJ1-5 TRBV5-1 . CASSLSGDQPQHF TGCGCCAGCAGTCTCTCAGGGGATCAGCCCCAGCATTTT
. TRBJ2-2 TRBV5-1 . CASSLDGDTVTGELFF TGCGCCAGCAGCTTGGATGGGGATACGGTCACCGGGGAGCTGTTTTTT
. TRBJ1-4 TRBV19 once CASSSLRGNEKLFF TGTGCCAGTAGTAGCTTAAGGGGGAATGAAAAACTGTTTTTT
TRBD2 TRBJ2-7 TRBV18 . CASSPGLAGGEQYF TGTGCCAGCTCACCGGGACTAGCGGGCGGAGAGCAGTACTTC
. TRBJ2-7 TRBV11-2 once CASSLPTVGSYEQYF TGTGCCAGCAGCCTCCCGACAGTGGGCTCCTACGAGCAGTACTTC
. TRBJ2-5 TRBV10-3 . CAISNEGTQYF TGTGCCATCAGTAATGAGGGGACCCAGTACTTC
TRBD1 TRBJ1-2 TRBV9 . CASSVGQGLNYGYTF TGTGCCAGCAGCGTTGGACAGGGTCTAAACTATGGCTACACCTTC